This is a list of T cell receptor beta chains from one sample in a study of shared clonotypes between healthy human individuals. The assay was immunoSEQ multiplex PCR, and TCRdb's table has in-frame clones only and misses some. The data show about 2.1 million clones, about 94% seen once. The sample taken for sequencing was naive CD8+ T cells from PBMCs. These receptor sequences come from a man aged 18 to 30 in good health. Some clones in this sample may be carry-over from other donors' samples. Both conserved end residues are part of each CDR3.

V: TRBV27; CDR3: CATHALWNTEAFF
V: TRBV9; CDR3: CASSGSPGHTIYF
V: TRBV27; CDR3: CASTPVGTNEKLFF
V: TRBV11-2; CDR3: CASSPVGWTVEGTDTQYF
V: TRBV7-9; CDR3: CASSLVGPTYEQYF
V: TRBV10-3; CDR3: CAIRGQGDGGYEQYF
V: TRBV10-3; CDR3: CAILGTDTQYF
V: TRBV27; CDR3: CASSLYSGGAYNEQFF
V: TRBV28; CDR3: CASRRGGEADQPQHF
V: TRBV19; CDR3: CASSTRLVVNEQFF
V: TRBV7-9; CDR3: CASRAIIDEQFF